This T cell receptor beta chain was documented in a study of blood T cell repertoires in COVID-19. Trimming shortened V by 2 bases and J by 12 bases, and 20 bases separated the two germline ends. Germline CDR1 and CDR2: GTSNPN and SVGIG (reference sequence). CDR3 length: 14 residues. Followed over time, Seattle patients had been enrolled while infection was active. Method: immunoSEQ multiplex PCR; TCRdb's copy keeps in-frame clones and lacks some. The sample lists 150,000 or so clones; 70% to 80% were seen once. The TCR originated in a woman aged 65 to 85 with COVID-19, enrolled during active disease. Material for sequencing was peripheral blood. The chain couples TRBV30 to TRBJ2-1; possible D gene TRBD1, 5 bases. CDR3 sequence: CAWSIGARAERQFF. CDR3 DNA sequence: TGTGCCTGGAGTATAGGGGCTAGGGCTGAGCGGCAGTTCTTC.